What follows is one T cell receptor (beta chain) and its context. There is no known antigen for this receptor. No much larger clonotype is one base removed from it; base qualities were not supplied. CDR1 GTSNPN and CDR2 SVGIG were looked up in the germline V gene (reference sequence). A distance of 10 bases separates the germline ends of V and J, which lose 0 bases and 4 bases respectively. Including the terminal cysteine and phenylalanine, the CDR3 comprises 13 residues. CDR3 DNA only is kept here, 39 bases in frame from base 1. The data were obtained in a study of blood T cell repertoires in COVID-19 (dated by TCRdb to about 2020). For the wider study: Samples covering the acute and convalescent phases of COVID-19 were provided by collaborators in the United States, Italy and Spain. Nearly every sample came with metadata listing a de-identified subject ID, COVID-19 status, age in years and sex. The material from the prospective study consisted of cDNA or gDNA derived from T cells, B-cell-depleted T cells, or PBMCs. The repertoires were made available in a free public database intended to serve as a resource for research on the immune response to SARS-CoV-2. The samples were drawn from two sources: the first 160 participants of the ongoing ImmuneRACE study, and 950 to 1,500 subjects contributed by 6 global collaborators. Where available, HLA class I and class II types were taken from metadata supplied by the sample provider and were not determined by assay-based typing. Subjects who had been exposed to COVID-19, were actively infected with it, or had recovered from it provided the deeply sampled blood TCRbeta repertoires that made up the dataset.

Whole blood was collected in K2EDTA tubes by collaborating institutions according to the institutions' own protocols. For TCRbeta analysis, collaborators shipped samples as frozen whole blood, isolated PBMCs, or DNA extracted from either of those sample types. The immunoSEQ Assay, a bias-controlled multiplex PCR, was used to amplify TCRbeta CDR3 regions from genomic DNA. The paper's processing steps were these. The number of nucleated cells in each sample was estimated from the amplification of reference gene primers within the assay. Sequence reads were collapsed and filtered to measure the absolute abundance of every unique TCRbeta CDR3 rearrangement. Productive Simpson clonality was computed per sample as the square root of Simpson's diversity index over productive rearrangements. Entries here come from immuneACCESS through TCRdb and include only in-frame sequences with V and J called. Some clones fail to appear in such tables; in the studies checked, an unresolved V gene covers under half of the shortfall, and the cause of the remainder is unknown. V and J calls and clone size come straight from that table; D and trimming were deduced from the DNA. The sample profile shows around 94,000 clones; 80% to 85% of them were found once. The top ten clones comprise 6.3% of the sample.

Here is what the overall study found, with its caveats: How much clinical and demographic metadata was included differed by source and by participant, and the metadata was provided uncurated.

Here the chain combines TRBV30 and TRBJ2-7; no D gene can be assigned with confidence. Sequencing was done on a sample of peripheral blood. The clonotype comes from a man aged 60 to 69 with acute or convalescent COVID-19. The CDR3 region: CAWSVRSGYEQYF. Here is the DNA: TGTGCCTGGAGTGTACGGTCAGGTTACGAGCAGTACTTC.